Listed below are T cell receptor beta chains from one sample, sequenced in a study of identical twins. MiXCR was run by TCRdb on the 5' RACE reads, yielding one entry per CDR3 protein. The table lists approximately 210,000 distinct CDR3 sequences, roughly 9.4% of them singletons. Sequenced input: memory (CD45RO+) T cells sorted from blood. The source is a woman younger than 30 in good health. Both conserved end residues are part of each CDR3. D genes are given only for firm matches. Clone size is shown for a subset of rows, as once, few, many or a class of expanded clone.

cdr3_length | d_call | j_call | clone_size | v_call | cdr3_nt | cdr3_aa
13 | - | TRBJ2-1 | - | TRBV2 | TGTGCCAGCAGTGAACAAGTAAAGGGTGAGCAGTTCTTC | CASSEQVKGEQFF
13 | - | TRBJ2-7 | many | TRBV20-1 | TGCAGTACTCAGAGAGGGGATTTCTACGAGCAGTACTTC | CSTQRGDFYEQYF
14 | - | TRBJ2-7 | many | TRBV7-9 | TGTGCCAGCAGCCCACGACAGAGCTCCTACGAGCAGTACTTC | CASSPRQSSYEQYF
14 | TRBD2 | TRBJ2-5 | - | TRBV6-2/TRBV6-3 | TGTGCCAGCAGAGCTACTAGCGGCAAATGGACCCAGTACTTC | CASRATSGKWTQYF
16 | TRBD2 | TRBJ2-1 | few | TRBV29-1 | TGCAGCGTTGGGCTAGCGGGTTGGGGACCCTACAATGAGCAGTTCTTC | CSVGLAGWGPYNEQFF
12 | - | TRBJ1-5 | - | TRBV6-1 | TGTGCCAGCAGTGAATACAATCAGCCCCAGCATTTT | CASSEYNQPQHF
14 | - | TRBJ2-3 | - | TRBV19 | TGTGCCAGTAGTACAAAGTGGAGCACAGATACGCAGTATTTT | CASSTKWSTDTQYF
12 | - | TRBJ2-1 | few | TRBV10-3 | TGTGCCATCAGTGAGGGCGGGTATGAGCAGTTCTTC | CAISEGGYEQFF
15 | - | TRBJ2-7 | once | TRBV20-1 | TGCAGTGCTAGAGATCCAACTCTAGAATGGCACGAGCAGTACTTC | CSARDPTLEWHEQYF
15 | TRBD2 | TRBJ2-3 | many | TRBV29-1 | TGCAGCGTCTTAGTGTCTAGCGGGTTTACAGATACGCAGTATTTT | CSVLVSSGFTDTQYF
14 | - | TRBJ2-7 | - | TRBV2 | TGTGCCAGCGGGGGGACCGCGGTCGTGCCGGAGCAGTACTTC | CASGGTAVVPEQYF
14 | - | TRBJ2-5 | - | TRBV10-1 | TGCGCCAGCCGCGGTTCGACGCCCGAAGAGACCCAGTACTTC | CASRGSTPEETQYF
16 | - | TRBJ2-7 | - | TRBV7-6 | TGTGCCAGCAGCTTAGGGGTTGGGGCGGGAATCTACGAGCAGTACTTC | CASSLGVGAGIYEQYF
15 | TRBD2 | TRBJ2-5 | few | TRBV30 | TGTGCCTGGAGTGCCGGGACTAGCGGGCAAGAGACCCAGTACTTC | CAWSAGTSGQETQYF
15 | TRBD1 | TRBJ1-1 | many | TRBV5-1 | TGCGCCAGCACCGAGACGACAGGGGGCTACACTGAAGCTTTCTTT | CASTETTGGYTEAFF
15 | - | TRBJ2-3 | few | TRBV5-1 | TGCGCCAGCAGCTTGATGACTACGACCGGGGATACGCAGTATTTT | CASSLMTTTGDTQYF
14 | TRBD2 | TRBJ2-1 | many | TRBV10-3 | TGTGCCATCAACGGACTAGCGGGAGTTAATGAGCAGTTCTTC | CAINGLAGVNEQFF
13 | - | TRBJ2-7 | few | TRBV5-1 | TGCGCCAGCAGTCAAGGGATCGGTAACGAGCAGTACTTC | CASSQGIGNEQYF
16 | TRBD2 | TRBJ2-7 | few | TRBV4-3 | TGCGCCAGCAGCCAAGATATAACTAGCGGGAGGTACGAGCAGTACTTC | CASSQDITSGRYEQYF
14 | - | TRBJ2-7 | many | TRBV7-9 | TGTGCCAGCAGCTTAAACTGGCCGCCGGGCGAGCAGTACTTC | CASSLNWPPGEQYF
16 | TRBD1 | TRBJ2-4 | few | TRBV6-5 | TGTGCCAGCAGTTACAAGGGGGCTCTTGTCAAAAACATTCAGTACTTC | CASSYKGALVKNIQYF
14 | TRBD2 | TRBJ2-7 | - | TRBV5-6 | TGTGCCAGCAGCTTCGGACTAGCGGGTCACGAGCAGTACTTC | CASSFGLAGHEQYF
12 | - | TRBJ2-7 | few | TRBV3-1 | TGTGCCAGCAGCCAGACTAGAGGGGAGCAGTACTTC | CASSQTRGEQYF
13 | - | TRBJ2-2 | - | TRBV6-2/TRBV6-3 | TGTGCCAGCAGTTTTTGGGCCACCGGGGAGCTGTTTTTT | CASSFWATGELFF
14 | - | TRBJ2-1 | - | TRBV6-1 | TGTGCCAGCAGTACCCGCCCGACCGGGGGTGAGCAGTTCTTC | CASSTRPTGGEQFF
15 | - | TRBJ2-7 | medium-sized | TRBV15 | TGTGCCACCAGCAGAGATGAGGCTGGCTCCTACGAGCAGTACTTC | CATSRDEAGSYEQYF
16 | - | TRBJ1-2 | few | TRBV12-3/TRBV12-4 | TGTGCCAGCAGCTCCTTATCACTAACCGGGCCCCATGGCTACACCTTC | CASSSLSLTGPHGYTF
10 | - | TRBJ2-1 | - | TRBV7-9 | TGTGCCAGCAGCTTATATGAGCAGTTCTTC | CASSLYEQFF
15 | - | TRBJ2-3 | few | TRBV4-3 | TGCGCCAGCAGCCGGAACTCTGGGCGTCAGGATACGCAGTATTTT | CASSRNSGRQDTQYF
11 | - | TRBJ1-1 | - | TRBV20-1 | TGCAGTGCTAGAGGTGCTTTGTCAGCTTTCTTT | CSARGALSAFF
13 | TRBD1 | TRBJ2-7 | many | TRBV29-1 | TGCAGCGTGCGACAGGGCGGACCCTACGAGCAGTACTTC | CSVRQGGPYEQYF
14 | TRBD2 | TRBJ2-5 | - | TRBV11-2 | TGTGCCAGCACCTCGACTAGCGGGTCTGAGACCCAGTACTTC | CASTSTSGSETQYF
16 | TRBD2 | TRBJ2-3 | many | TRBV13 | TGTGCCAGCAGCGCCCCCCAAGCGGGGGTAACAGATACGCAGTATTTT | CASSAPQAGVTDTQYF
15 | TRBD1 | TRBJ1-5 | few | TRBV20-1 | TGCAGTGCTAGCCGGACAGGGGGCGGCAATCAGCCCCAGCATTTT | CSASRTGGGNQPQHF
15 | - | TRBJ2-1 | few | TRBV6-5 | TGTGCCAGCAGTTACTCGGGCAGTCAGGACAATGAGCAGTTCTTC | CASSYSGSQDNEQFF
12 | - | TRBJ2-1 | few | TRBV6-1 | TGTGCCAGCCGGGACGGTTGGAATGAGCAGTTCTTC | CASRDGWNEQFF
19 | TRBD2 | TRBJ2-5 | - | TRBV7-8 | TGTGCCAGCAGCTTAGCGAAGCGGCTAGCGGGGGTAATCCAAGAGACCCAGTACTTC | CASSLAKRLAGVIQETQYF
14 | - | TRBJ2-7 | many | TRBV5-1 | TGCGCCAGCAGCTTGGAATCAGCTTTCTACGAGCAGTACTTC | CASSLESAFYEQYF
15 | TRBD2 | TRBJ2-1 | - | TRBV4-3 | TGCGCCAGCAGCCTCGGACTAGCGGGATTTAATGAGCAGTTCTTC | CASSLGLAGFNEQFF
16 | TRBD2 | TRBJ2-2 | - | TRBV4-2 | TGTGCCAGCAGCCAGACTAGCGGGGGTATAACCGGGGAGCTGTTTTTT | CASSQTSGGITGELFF
15 | TRBD1 | TRBJ1-6 | - | TRBV7-9 | TGTGCCAGCAGCGCCCGGACAGGGGGGAATTCACCCCTCCACTTT | CASSARTGGNSPLHF
13 | - | TRBJ1-1 | - | TRBV30 | TGTGCCTGGATGAGGTCTGTGAACACTGAAGCTTTCTTT | CAWMRSVNTEAFF
16 | TRBD2 | TRBJ2-3 | many | TRBV7-2 | TGTGCCAGCAGCTCCCTTAGCGGGGGAGGGACAGATACGCAGTATTTT | CASSSLSGGGTDTQYF
13 | TRBD2 | TRBJ2-5 | - | TRBV30 | TGTGCCTGGAGTATGACTAGCGTGGAGACCCAGTACTTC | CAWSMTSVETQYF